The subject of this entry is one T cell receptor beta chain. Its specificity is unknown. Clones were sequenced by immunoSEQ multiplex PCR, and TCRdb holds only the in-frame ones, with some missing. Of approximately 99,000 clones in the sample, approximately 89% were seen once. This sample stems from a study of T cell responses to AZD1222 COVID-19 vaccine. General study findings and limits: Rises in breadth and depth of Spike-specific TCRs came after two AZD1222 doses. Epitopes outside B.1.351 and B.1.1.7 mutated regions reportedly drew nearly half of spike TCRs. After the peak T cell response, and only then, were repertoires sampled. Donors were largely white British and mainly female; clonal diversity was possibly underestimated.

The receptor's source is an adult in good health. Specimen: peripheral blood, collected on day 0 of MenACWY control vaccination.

CDR3 sequence (DNA): TGTGCCAGCAGCATCCGGGACAACCGAAACACCATATATTTT. As protein: CASSIRDNRNTIYF. The chain uses TRBV5-8 and TRBJ1-3; weak D call: TRBD1 (6 bases). Trimming took off 4 bases at V and 5 bases at J, with 13 bases between the two ends. Germline values: CDR1 SGHTS, CDR2 YDEGEE. This CDR3 is built from 14 residues.